This TCR beta chain was retrieved from a study of cytomegalovirus exposure and HLA in healthy donors (TCRdb year 2017). At the level of the whole study: According to an earlier analysis of 587 of the donors, about 170 million T cells yielded over 100 million unique TCR beta sequences and around 300 Gb of sequence data. Around 300 gigabases of sequencing data and 70 million to 100 million unique TCR sequences were included in an early release covering about 620 HLA-typed donors. Of the approximately 370 genotyped donors, over 80% were placed in the genetic ancestry cluster associated with self-reported Caucasian donors. The study was designed to test whether signatures of past pathogen exposure could be identified by cataloging public T cell receptors. The study profiled the T cell repertoires of 500 to 800 subjects by immunosequencing and related them to cytomegalovirus serostatus. Along with the approximately 700-subject first cohort, a separate validation cohort of some 130 different subjects was used. High-throughput TCR immunosequencing, statistical association of individual TCRs with disease status, and machine learning were combined to predict cytomegalovirus infection status. A later analysis re-examined previously published TCR beta repertoires from hundreds of donors and added high-resolution HLA genotyping to investigate patterns of TCR occurrence. Rather than drawing on any new phenotypic data, the later analysis identified candidate immune exposures from TCR beta sequences and the way those sequences occurred across donors. In an earlier analysis of roughly 580 of the donors, high-throughput TCR beta sequencing was used to judge whether each TCR beta V gene segment behaved as functional or pseudogenic. Donor age, sex, ethnicity and CMV serostatus were collected together with the repertoire data. A later genetic analysis took genome-wide SNP genotypes for about three fifths of the 666 donors and used that subset as a discovery cohort. Every repertoire in the discovery cohort had been generated on one and the same sequencing platform. Both class I and class II loci were covered by HLA typing, at four-digit resolution. The number of donors typed differed by locus, with about 629-640 for A, B, C, DRB1 and DQB1, around 520 for DQA1, 606 for DPA1, and 472 for DPB1. About five DR-DQ haplotypes were handled as single units for association and clustering, since linkage in the cohort was strong. Among some 400 genotyped donors of the cohort, an average of about 220,000 unique TCR beta nucleotide sequences was sequenced per donor, of which roughly 17% were non-productive.

Library prep was done by the immunoSEQ multiplex PCR assay. A mixture of 60 forward primers for TCR Vbeta segments and 13 reverse primers for TCR Jbeta segments was used in the multiplex PCR. A multiplex PCR assay on genomic DNA amplified the CDR3 region of rearranged TCR beta genes. Amplified TCR beta libraries were sequenced as 87-base-pair reads on the Illumina HiSeq System. The authors' analysis ran thus. A later analysis tallied around 82 million unique TCR beta chains across the approximately 670 repertoires, and approximately 9.9 million of those chains were shared by two or more donors. Raw reads were error-corrected and collapsed into unique sequences with a nearest-neighbor algorithm that merged closely related sequences to remove PCR and sequencing errors. Alignment of CDR3 sequences to IMGT reference sequences was used to assign V, D and J gene segments. For a sequence to be retained, a match of at least six nucleotides was required to both a V gene segment and a J gene segment. Rearrangements were classified as productive when the CDR3 lacked stop codons and remained in frame with V and J, and all other rearrangements were classified as non-productive. Following IMGT convention, CDR3 was defined as the stretch from the second conserved V-encoded cysteine up to the conserved J-encoded phenylalanine. In an earlier analysis of around 540 of the donors, sequences lacking an unambiguous match to a single V gene segment were excluded. In an earlier analysis of roughly 500 of the donors, V segments were called functional above 56.7% productive rearrangements and were called segregating when the between-donor standard deviation exceeded 5%. To diagnose cytomegalovirus status from the catalog of TCR beta chain sequences, a statistical classification framework was built. In a later analysis, V and J genes were assigned by comparing TCR nucleotide sequences against IMGT/GENE-DB human TR gene sequences. A later analysis assigned CDR3 sequences and most-parsimonious VDJ recombination scenarios with the TCRdist pipeline. In a later analysis, every TCR beta chain was defined by the combination of its CDR3 amino acid sequence and its V-gene family, and reads without a unique V-gene family were dropped. In a later analysis, around 600 highly shared, low-generation-probability nucleotide sequences were removed to address suspected cross-contamination and a sequencing artifact. In a later analysis, a clonal expansion index was calculated for each public chain from normalized within-repertoire ranks of inferred template counts. A later analysis computed generation probabilities with a VDJ recombination model fitted to out-of-frame rearrangements, and checked the results against IGoR. In a later analysis, TCR-TCR, TCR-HLA and TCR-CMV co-occurrence was scored with hypergeometric tests, and a repertoire-size bias correction was applied to TCR pairs. A later analysis estimated false discovery rates by permuting HLA or CMV assignments 20 times. In a later analysis, co-occurring TCRs were grouped using DBSCAN, with TCRdist sequence similarity added in when clustering inside HLA-allele-positive subsets. Co-occurrence clustering excluded repertoires with fewer than 30,000 or more than 120,000 public chains, plus five with anomalous nucleotide sharing. TCRdb re-hosts the immuneACCESS table, in-frame sequences only. Its copies lack some clones; in the studies checked, an unresolved V gene accounts for under half of them, and the cause for the rest is not known. The D gene and trimming were derived from the DNA, and the V and J assignments and clone size from that table. In this sample the table shows about 200,000 clones, 60% to 85% of which occur a single time. The ten largest clones take up 15% to 18% of the sample.

A word on this clone: Its antigen is still unknown. Qualities for individual bases were not recorded, and no much larger clone is one base off.

In total, roughly 670 healthy bone marrow donors made up the cohort. At the time of sampling, every cohort member was nominally healthy, though immune exposures that went unrecorded were likely present. The donor was CMV seronegative and was included in the group of hundreds of seronegative cohort members. Each donor provided a peripheral blood sample, and peripheral blood mononuclear cells were used for TCR beta sequencing. The Qiagen DNeasy Blood Extraction Kit was used to extract genomic DNA from the blood cell samples. Summary of the overall study and its limitations: Because HLA typing was unavailable for some donors at each locus, only the typed subset was used in association tests. In a later analysis, several top co-occurrence clusters were reported to appear linked to parvovirus B19, influenza, CMV and Epstein-Barr virus. The only immune exposure information available for the cohort was CMV serostatus. A few of the identified cytomegalovirus-associated TCR beta chains were confirmed in vitro to be specific for cytomegalovirus antigens. A later genetic analysis reported fewer N-insertions in productive TCRs among donors in an Asian-associated ancestry cluster than the roughly 670-donor mean. The authors suggested that the approach could potentially be extended to other disease states and immunological phenotypes. Most TCR sequences were seen in very few donors, while some public TCRs were found in many individuals. A group of highly shared sequence variants was considered likely to be a technical artifact of the sequencing pipeline. In a later analysis, TCR association rates were found to vary across HLA loci, with the most associated TCRs seen for DRB1 alleles and the fewest for HLA-C alleles. Cytomegalovirus status was reported to be diagnosed by the classifier with high specificity and sensitivity in both the original and validation cohorts. Correlated functional status among segregating V segments might be attributable to linkage disequilibrium, but an unknown experimental factor could not be ruled out. This cohort had only TCR beta chains sequenced, and the lack of alpha or paired-chain data limited which features could be detected. A later analysis found that HLA-associated TCR beta chains were more clonally expanded and had lower generation probabilities than equally common non-associated chains. Specific HLA alleles were associated with about 17,000 TCR beta sequences at a false discovery rate of 0.05 in a later analysis. Broadly in line with IMGT annotations, most TCR beta V segments showed up in productive rearrangements about 87% or about 30% of the time in an earlier analysis of several hundred of the donors. A total of 150 or so TCR beta chains were listed by the study as associated with cytomegalovirus. Because counts were too low, about 15 rarely observed V segments, including chromosome 9 orphons, were left out of the earlier analysis of approximately 500 of the donors. Some IMGT-functional V segments, including TRBV6-2 and TRBV6-3, could not be distinguished by the 87-base-pair reads and were therefore excluded. A later analysis found that most CMV-associated TCR beta chains appeared HLA-restricted, with HLA associations seemingly driven largely by CMV exposure. The presence/absence analyses assumed that sequencing depth was roughly uniform across donors, and that assumption may not be true. In a later genetic analysis, a missense DCLRE1C variant was associated with V-gene and J-gene trimming of TCR beta chains, and the association was replicated in an independent cohort. A further reported finding was that TCR beta sequences accurately predicted the HLA-A and HLA-B alleles for most subjects in the first cohort. When HLA alleles, especially DR and DQ, strongly co-occurred, attributing TCR associations to individual alleles was difficult.

Inclusive of the bounding cysteine and phenylalanine, the CDR3 is 15 residues long. Of all the DNA, just the CDR3 is kept, 45 bases in frame from base 1. Trimming accounts for 1 base at V and 4 bases at J, while the number of junction bases matched to no gene is 3. Per the germline V gene, MNHEY is the CDR1 and SVGAGI is the CDR2. The chain is encoded by TRBV6-5 joined to TRBJ1-2; 10 nucleotides in the junction match TRBD1. The sequence derives from a man in his forties in good health and CMV-seronegative. The specimen was PBMCs. The sequenced DNA is TGTGCCAGCAGTTACTTGGGGACAGGGGCCTATGGCTACACCTTC. It encodes CASSYLGTGAYGYTF.